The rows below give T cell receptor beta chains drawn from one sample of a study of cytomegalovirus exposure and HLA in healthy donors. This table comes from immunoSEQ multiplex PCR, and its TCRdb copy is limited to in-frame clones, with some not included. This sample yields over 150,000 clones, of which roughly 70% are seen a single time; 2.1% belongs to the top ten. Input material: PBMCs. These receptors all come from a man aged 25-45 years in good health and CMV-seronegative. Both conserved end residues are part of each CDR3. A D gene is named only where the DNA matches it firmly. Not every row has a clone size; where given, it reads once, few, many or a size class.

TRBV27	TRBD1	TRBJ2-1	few	CASSWGQGNNEQFF	TGTGCCAGCAGTTGGGGACAGGGAAACAATGAGCAGTTCTTC
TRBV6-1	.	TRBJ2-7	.	CASSFSGESYEQYF	TGTGCCAGCAGCTTCAGTGGGGAGTCCTACGAGCAGTACTTC
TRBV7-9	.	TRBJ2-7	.	CASSLVSYEQYF	TGTGCCAGCAGCCTCGTTTCCTACGAGCAGTACTTC
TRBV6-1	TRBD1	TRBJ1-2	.	CASSEVDRGYGGYTF	TGTGCCAGCAGTGAAGTGGACAGGGGATATGGTGGCTACACCTTC
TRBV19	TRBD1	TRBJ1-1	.	CASSPRTGRYNTEAFF	TGTGCCAGTAGTCCACGGACAGGGCGGTACAACACTGAAGCTTTCTTT
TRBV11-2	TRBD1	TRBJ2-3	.	CASSFTRGRGDTQYF	TGTGCCAGCAGCTTTACGAGGGGGCGAGGCGATACGCAGTATTTT
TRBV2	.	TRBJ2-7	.	CASSETDSGSAEQYF	TGTGCCAGCAGTGAAACGGACTCCGGGTCAGCCGAGCAGTACTTC
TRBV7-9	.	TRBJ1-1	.	CASSSLSLAIDTEAFF	TGTGCCAGCAGCTCGTTGTCCTTAGCGATCGACACTGAAGCTTTCTTT
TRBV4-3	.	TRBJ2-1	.	CASSQEMLSYNEQFF	TGCGCCAGCAGCCAAGAAATGTTATCCTACAATGAGCAGTTCTTC
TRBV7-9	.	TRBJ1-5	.	CASSQDSTNQPQHF	TGTGCCAGCAGCCAGGACAGCACCAATCAGCCCCAGCATTTT
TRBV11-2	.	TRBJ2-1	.	CASSLGGGARNEQFF	TGTGCCAGCAGCTTAGGTGGGGGGGCACGCAATGAGCAGTTCTTC
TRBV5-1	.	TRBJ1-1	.	CASSFKQDTEAFF	TGCGCCAGCAGCTTTAAACAGGATACTGAAGCTTTCTTT
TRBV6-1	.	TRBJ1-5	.	CASSEMGSNQPQNF	TGTGCCAGCAGTGAAATGGGCAGCAATCAGCCCCAGAATTTT
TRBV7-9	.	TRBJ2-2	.	CASTPLGLNTGELFF	TGTGCCAGCACCCCATTGGGCTTGAACACCGGGGAGCTGTTTTTT
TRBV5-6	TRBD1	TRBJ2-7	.	CASSSTGETGLVQYF	TGTGCCAGCAGCTCTACAGGGGAGACGGGCCTTGTGCAGTACTTC
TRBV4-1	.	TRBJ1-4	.	CASSQKEGYEKLFF	TGCGCCAGCAGCCAAAAGGAGGGGTATGAAAAACTGTTTTTT
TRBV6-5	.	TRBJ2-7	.	CASRASKGDYEQYF	TGTGCCAGCAGGGCCTCTAAGGGGGACTACGAGCAGTACTTC
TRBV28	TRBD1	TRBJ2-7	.	CASRTDRDNEQYF	TGTGCCAGCAGAACGGACAGGGATAACGAGCAGTACTTC
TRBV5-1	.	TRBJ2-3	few	CASSRRGPPDTQYF	TGCGCCAGCAGCAGGAGGGGCCCCCCAGATACGCAGTATTTT
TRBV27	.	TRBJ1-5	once	CASSLPGINQPQHF	TGTGCCAGCAGTTTACCGGGAATCAATCAGCCCCAGCATTTT
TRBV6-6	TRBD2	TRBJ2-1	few	CASSWDVGGTNEQFF	TGTGCCAGCAGCTGGGACGTCGGGGGGACCAATGAGCAGTTCTTC
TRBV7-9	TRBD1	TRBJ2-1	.	CASSSDRTSTNEQFF	TGTGCCAGCAGCTCGGACAGGACCAGCACCAATGAGCAGTTCTTC
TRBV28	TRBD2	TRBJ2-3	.	CASSLTSGGWADTQYF	TGTGCCAGCAGTCTTACGAGCGGGGGCTGGGCAGATACGCAGTATTTT
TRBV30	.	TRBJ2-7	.	CAWAKLSYEQYF	TGTGCCTGGGCTAAACTCTCCTACGAGCAGTACTTC
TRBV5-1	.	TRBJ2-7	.	CASSLGGSSYEQYF	TGCGCCAGCAGCTTGGGAGGGAGCTCCTACGAGCAGTACTTC
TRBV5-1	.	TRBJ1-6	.	CASSYDSALTPLNF	TGCGCCAGCAGCTATGACAGTGCCTTGACACCCCTCAACTTT
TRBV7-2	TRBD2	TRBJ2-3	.	CASSRWTSGTDTQYF	TGTGCCAGCAGCCGTTGGACTAGCGGGACAGATACGCAGTATTTT
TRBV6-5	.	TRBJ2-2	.	CASSYSSGTNTGELFF	TGTGCCAGCAGTTACTCGTCAGGAACGAACACCGGGGAGCTGTTTTTT
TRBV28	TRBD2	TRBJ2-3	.	CASGNSLAGADTQYF	TGTGCCAGCGGAAATTCACTAGCGGGGGCAGATACGCAGTATTTT
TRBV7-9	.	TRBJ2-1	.	CASSPTGGNYNEQFF	TGTGCCAGCAGTCCAACGGGGGGCAATTACAATGAGCAGTTCTTC
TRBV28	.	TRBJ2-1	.	CASRYGLANEQFF	TGTGCCAGCAGGTATGGACTTGCAAATGAGCAGTTCTTC
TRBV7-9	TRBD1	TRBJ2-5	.	CASSFGTGDVQETQYF	TGTGCCAGCAGCTTCGGGACAGGGGACGTACAAGAGACCCAGTACTTC
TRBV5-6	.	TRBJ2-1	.	CASSNRGGAYNEQFF	TGTGCCAGCAGCAATAGGGGGGGAGCCTACAATGAGCAGTTCTTC
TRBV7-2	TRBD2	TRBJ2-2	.	CASSPEGLAGGQDGELFF	TGTGCCAGCAGCCCCGAGGGACTAGCGGGGGGGCAAGACGGGGAGCTGTTTTTT
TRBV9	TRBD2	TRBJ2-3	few	CASSVASTSGASTDTQYF	TGTGCCAGCAGCGTAGCGTCGACTAGCGGGGCGTCCACAGATACGCAGTATTTT
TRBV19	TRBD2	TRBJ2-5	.	CASTGGLAGHETQYF	TGTGCCAGTACCGGCGGGTTAGCGGGGCACGAGACCCAGTACTTC
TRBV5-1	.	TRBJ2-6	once	CASSLRFEAGANVLTF	TGCGCCAGCAGCTTGCGGTTCGAAGCTGGGGCCAACGTCCTGACTTTC
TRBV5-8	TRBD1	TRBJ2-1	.	CASSFGTEVWNEQFF	TGTGCCAGCAGCTTCGGGACAGAGGTTTGGAATGAGCAGTTCTTC
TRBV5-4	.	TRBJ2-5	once	CASSPAGAGGETQYF	TGTGCCAGCAGCCCCGCGGGCGCCGGAGGAGAGACCCAGTACTTC
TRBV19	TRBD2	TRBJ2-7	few	CASSAYTAGDSYEQYF	TGTGCCAGTAGCGCTTACACAGCGGGGGACTCCTACGAGCAGTACTTC
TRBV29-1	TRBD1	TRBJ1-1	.	CSVLWTGRNEAFF	TGCAGCGTTCTTTGGACAGGGAGAAACGAAGCTTTCTTT
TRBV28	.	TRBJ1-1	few	CASSGQVHTEAFF	TGTGCCAGCAGTGGGCAGGTCCACACTGAAGCTTTCTTT
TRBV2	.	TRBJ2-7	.	CASSRQALSYEQYF	TGTGCCAGCAGCCGACAGGCTCTCTCCTACGAGCAGTACTTC
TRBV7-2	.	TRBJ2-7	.	CASSWSSYEQYF	TGTGCCAGCAGCTGGAGTTCCTACGAGCAGTACTTC
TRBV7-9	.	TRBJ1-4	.	CASTGTNEKLFF	TGTGCCAGTACAGGGACTAATGAAAAACTGTTTTTT
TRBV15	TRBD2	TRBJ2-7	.	CATSRALAAVGEQYF	TGTGCCACCAGCAGAGCACTAGCGGCGGTCGGGGAGCAGTACTTC
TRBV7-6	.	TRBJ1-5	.	CASSLAPGGDSNQPQHF	TGTGCCAGCAGCTTAGCGCCGGGAGGGGATAGCAATCAGCCCCAGCATTTT
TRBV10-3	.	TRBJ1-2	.	CAISRDTSYGYTF	TGTGCCATCAGTCGGGACACTTCCTATGGCTACACCTTC
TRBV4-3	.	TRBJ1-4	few	CASSQDRGTNEKLFF	TGCGCCAGCAGCCAAGATCGGGGGACTAATGAAAAACTGTTTTTT
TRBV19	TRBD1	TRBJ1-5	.	CASTSDRGQPQHF	TGTGCCAGTACCTCCGACAGGGGCCAGCCCCAGCATTTT